This T cell receptor beta chain appears in the sequencing data of a study of early T cells in non-severe SARS-CoV-2 infection. About the study: RNA in bulk from unsorted whole blood was sequenced, and chains were unpaired.

Study conclusions and caveats: Matching with VDJdb favored anti-spike CD8 responses (missing private and CD4 specificities).

This CDR3 has 15 amino acids. V lost 6 bases, J lost 7 bases, and 9 bases stayed unmatched. Germline V lookup: CDR1 MNHEY, CDR2 SVGAGI. TCRdb analysed the 5' RACE reads with MiXCR anew, one entry per CDR3 protein. The sample carries about 59,000 distinct CDR3 sequences, around an eighth recorded once. This clonotype was seen repeatedly, ten times or more. Its matching antigen is unknown. This receptor was identified in an adult who was a healthcare worker with PCR-confirmed SARS-CoV-2 infection or an uninfected control (not recorded which). Sample: whole blood. V gene TRBV6-5 combines with J gene TRBJ1-4, with 9 bases aligning to TRBD1. CDR3 coding DNA: TGTGCCAGCAGCAAAACACAGGGGGCAGGTGAAAAACTGTTTTTT. This gives the protein CASSKTQGAGEKLFF.